Each of the 3 T cell receptor beta chains below was sequenced from the same sample in a study of a mutant IDH1 vaccine in newly diagnosed glioma. Described time point: week 35, safety follow-up. The content of each vaccine dose was 300 ug of mutant IDH1 20-mer peptide, and topical imiquimod accompanied it. The protocol was immunoSEQ multiplex PCR, while the TCRdb copy is restricted to in-frame clones and leaves out a portion. There are over 65,000 clones in the sample; about four fifths occur only once, and 10% to 15% lies in the top ten. These receptors' targets are unknown. Sequencing was performed on PBMCs, taken from a glioma patient whose treatment included an IDH1 peptide vaccine. These receptors all come from a man younger than 35 with glioma.

This clone was observed a few times. This chain links TRBV25-1 with TRBJ1-1; no firm D call. The germline V and J ends were trimmed by 3 bases and 2 bases, with 10 bases remaining between them. The germline V gene encodes CDR1 MGHDK and CDR2 SYGVNS. This CDR3 is 14 amino acids long. The CDR3 loop is CASSEVTGNTEAFF. The CDR3 coding sequence is TGTGCCAGCAGTGAGGTAACGGGAAACACTGAAGCTTTCTTT.

This chain joins TRBV14 and TRBJ1-5; 10 nucleotides match TRBD1. There are 14 residues in the CDR3. Trimming removed 9 bases from V and 3 bases from J; junction bases left unmatched: 5. CDR1 is SGHDN, CDR2 FVKESK, per germline. CDR3 nucleotide sequence: TGTGCCAGGTCCGGGACAGGGGACAATCAGCCCCAGCATTTT. Its protein product is CARSGTGDNQPQHF.

The chain couples TRBV19 to TRBJ1-5; no reliable D call. V dropped 9 bases and J dropped 4 bases, with 4 bases sitting between them. CDR1 is LNHDA, CDR2 SQIVND, per germline (reference sequence). The CDR3 is made up of 10 amino acids. The CDR3 DNA follows: TGTGCCAGCTGGAATCAGCCCCAGCATTTT. Protein product: CASWNQPQHF.